This TCR beta chain was retrieved from a study of blood T cell repertoires in COVID-19. Study background: In each case, the material was cDNA or gDNA derived from T cells, B-cell-depleted T cells, or PBMCs.

The V end was cut by 5 bases, the J end by 3 bases, with 14 bases between. The germline V gene has CDR1 SGHTA and CDR2 FQGNSA. The CDR3 is 15 residues long. As handled by the study authors: Amplifying reference gene primers gave estimates of nucleated cell counts. Sequenced by immunoSEQ multiplex PCR; TCRdb stores in-frame clones only, minus some. D and trimming were read from the DNA, whereas the V and J calls and clone size are those reported in that table. Among about 59,000 clones, 79% were seen once, and the ten largest hold around 3.5%. Sequencing was carried out using peripheral blood. This rearrangement joins TRBV7-2 to TRBJ1-5; possible D gene TRBD1, 6 bases. The receptor was derived from a man aged 60 to 69 with acute or convalescent COVID-19. In DNA, the CDR3 is TGTGCCAGCAGCCCGGACAGTCTTGTCAATCAGCCCCAGCATTTT. It codes for CASSPDSLVNQPQHF.